This T cell receptor (beta chain) derives from a study of metastatic and nonmetastatic thyroid tumors. Study outcomes and limitations: In both blood and tumor samples, TCR beta diversity was reported significantly higher for malignant than benign nodules.

The CDR3 sequence is 15 residues long. J was trimmed by 7 bases and V by 0 bases; bases with no gene match: 11. Per germline, CDR1 DFQATT and CDR2 SNEGSKA (reference sequence). In the original workflow: What underpinned the distant-metastasis classifier for papillary thyroid cancer was the set of CDR3 differences across clinicopathological groups. TCRdb reprocessed the PCR reads using MiXCR. TCRdb's processing, not the authors' own work, is the source of the V and J calls. The table includes 42,000 or so clones, over 15% detected once. Concerning this clone itself: As yet, its antigen is unknown.

Thyroid surgery took place with no prior treatment in any patient. Material for sequencing was tumor tissue. The J gene is TRBJ2-7, the V gene TRBV20-1; 8 nucleotides align to TRBD1. The receptor comes from a female donor with papillary thyroid cancer or a benign thyroid nodule (not recorded which). Some clones in this sample may be carry-over from other donors' samples. Written as DNA, the CDR3 is TGCAGTGCTAGAGATGGGCGGCAGGGGGCGGGAGAGCAGTACTTC. Translating it yields CSARDGRQGAGEQYF.